This is a list of T cell receptor beta chains from one sample in a study of Ad26.COV2.S vaccination and SARS-CoV-2 variants. Sequenced by immunoSEQ multiplex PCR; TCRdb stores in-frame clones only, minus some. The sample lists about 440,000 clones; 90% were seen once. The sequencing used peripheral blood, collected in a trial of Ad26.COV2.S vaccine versus placebo. The origin of the receptors is a person aged 18-65 years who received the Ad26.COV2.S COVID-19 vaccine or a placebo. Each CDR3 is given with its conserved first and last residue. The order of the fields is clone size, V gene, J gene, D gene, CDR3 protein, CDR3 DNA. D genes are given only for firm matches. Only part of the rows carry a size: once, few, many, or a class if the clone is expanded.

.	TRBV28	TRBJ2-7	TRBD1	CASSKPGQGKYEQYF	TGTGCCAGCAGTAAACCGGGACAGGGGAAGTACGAGCAGTACTTC
.	TRBV7-3	TRBJ2-1	TRBD2	CASSLWGLAGGPVHNEQFF	TGTGCCAGCAGCCTATGGGGACTAGCGGGAGGGCCAGTGCACAATGAGCAGTTCTTC
once	TRBV3-1/TRBV3-2	TRBJ1-5	.	CASSQGGVSNQPQHF	TGTGCCAGCAGCCAAGGAGGCGTAAGCAATCAGCCCCAGCATTTT
.	TRBV5-4	TRBJ2-4	.	CASSSPGAKNIQYF	TGTGCCAGCAGCTCCCCAGGAGCCAAAAACATTCAGTACTTC
.	TRBV19	TRBJ2-7	TRBD2	CASSIETSGSYEQYF	TGTGCCAGTAGTATAGAAACTAGCGGTTCCTACGAGCAGTACTTC
.	TRBV18	TRBJ1-1	.	CASSPGTENTEAFF	TGTGCCAGCTCACCCGGGACGGAGAACACTGAAGCTTTCTTT
.	TRBV19	TRBJ2-5	.	CASSIGFKQETQYF	TGTGCCAGTAGTATAGGTTTTAAGCAAGAGACCCAGTACTTC
.	TRBV6-4	TRBJ2-3	.	CASSDSINTDTQYF	TGTGCCAGCAGTGACTCAATCAACACAGATACGCAGTATTTT
few	TRBV27	TRBJ2-2	.	CASSLTAKAIGELFF	TGTGCCAGCAGTTTAACCGCCAAGGCGATCGGGGAGCTGTTTTTT
once	TRBV12-5	TRBJ2-2	.	CASSSEYTGELFF	TGTGCTAGTAGCAGCGAGTACACCGGGGAGCTGTTTTTT
.	TRBV7-3	TRBJ2-1	.	CASSPDSPRRSYNEQFF	TGTGCCAGCAGCCCCGATTCACCCAGGAGGTCCTACAATGAGCAGTTCTTC
.	TRBV4-3	TRBJ2-7	TRBD2	CASSQEPAGVNEQYF	TGCGCCAGCAGCCAAGAACCCGCGGGAGTAAACGAGCAGTACTTC
.	TRBV7-2	TRBJ1-5	TRBD1	CASSYRGEQPQHF	TGTGCCAGCAGCTACAGGGGTGAACAGCCCCAGCATTTT
.	TRBV7-2	TRBJ2-1	TRBD2	CASSFLAGYNEQFF	TGTGCCAGCAGCTTCCTAGCGGGTTACAATGAGCAGTTCTTC
.	TRBV28	TRBJ1-5	.	CASSFQDRRSNQPQHF	TGTGCCAGCAGCTTCCAGGACCGCAGGAGCAATCAGCCCCAGCATTTT
.	TRBV6-2/TRBV6-3	TRBJ2-6	.	CASSSAAGANVLTF	TGTGCCAGCAGTTCGGCGGCCGGGGCCAACGTCCTGACTTTC
.	TRBV20-1	TRBJ2-7	.	CRKITYEQYF	TGCAGAAAAATTACCTACGAGCAGTACTTC
once	TRBV5-4	TRBJ2-7	TRBD2	CASSSRVTSGSHEQYF	TGTGCCAGCAGCTCTCGAGTGACTAGCGGGAGTCACGAGCAGTACTTC
.	TRBV11-3	TRBJ2-5	.	CASSLRSGDQETQYF	TGTGCCAGCAGCTTGAGGTCCGGTGATCAAGAGACCCAGTACTTC
.	TRBV6-6	TRBJ2-7	.	CASRRTGLGTYEQYF	TGTGCCAGCAGACGCACAGGATTGGGTACCTACGAGCAGTACTTC
.	TRBV19	TRBJ2-7	.	CASSPRTTYEQYF	TGTGCCAGTAGTCCCCGGACCACCTACGAGCAGTACTTC
.	TRBV5-4	TRBJ2-5	.	CASSLNSQETQYF	TGTGCCAGCAGCTTGAACAGCCAAGAGACCCAGTACTTC
.	TRBV19	TRBJ1-1	.	CASSPQGQHNTEAFF	TGTGCCAGTAGTCCCCAAGGACAGCACAACACTGAAGCTTTCTTT
.	TRBV6-5	TRBJ1-2	.	CASSYSRGYYGYTF	TGTGCCAGCAGTTACTCTCGCGGGTACTATGGCTACACCTTC
few	TRBV19	TRBJ2-1	TRBD2	CASSLGTSGKDEQFF	TGTGCCAGTAGTCTCGGGACTAGCGGGAAGGATGAGCAGTTCTTC
.	TRBV7-3	TRBJ2-5	.	CASSPQYQETQYF	TGTGCCAGCAGTCCCCAGTACCAAGAGACCCAGTACTTC
.	TRBV24-1	TRBJ2-1	.	CATSERREQFF	TGTGCCACCAGTGAGCGTCGGGAGCAGTTCTTC
once	TRBV2	TRBJ2-5	.	CASRVAGAKPYQETQYF	TGTGCCAGCAGGGTAGCCGGGGCAAAACCCTACCAAGAGACCCAGTACTTC
.	TRBV2	TRBJ2-3	.	CASSESRGREANTDTQYF	TGTGCCAGCAGTGAATCGCGGGGTAGGGAGGCTAATACAGATACGCAGTATTTT
.	TRBV3-1/TRBV3-2	TRBJ2-7	TRBD1	CASSPRQGLNEQYF	TGTGCCAGCAGCCCCCGACAGGGGCTGAACGAGCAGTACTTC
.	TRBV9	TRBJ2-1	.	CASSPRGEGSYNEQFF	TGTGCCAGCAGCCCGAGGGGGGAAGGTTCCTACAATGAGCAGTTCTTC
.	TRBV7-9	TRBJ1-4	.	CASSLPSTVGREKLFF	TGTGCCAGCAGCTTACCAAGCACAGTGGGGCGTGAAAAACTGTTTTTT
.	TRBV29-1	TRBJ2-5	.	CSVEDRKVDLETQYF	TGCAGCGTTGAAGATAGGAAAGTTGACTTGGAGACCCAGTACTTC
few	TRBV5-8	TRBJ2-5	.	CASSPGQETQYF	TGTGCCAGCAGCCCCGGGCAAGAGACCCAGTACTTC
few	TRBV9	TRBJ2-7	TRBD2	CASSSPRGLAETYEQYF	TGTGCCAGCAGCTCCCCAAGGGGACTAGCGGAAACTTACGAGCAGTACTTC
.	TRBV2	TRBJ1-1	.	CASSVSWAEAFF	TGTGCCAGCAGTGTTTCGTGGGCTGAAGCTTTCTTT
once	TRBV24-1	TRBJ2-1	TRBD2	CATSDLAGGLHEQFF	TGTGCCACCAGTGACCTAGCGGGAGGGCTACATGAGCAGTTCTTC
.	TRBV5-6	TRBJ2-7	.	CASSLEHGAGSYEQYF	TGTGCCAGCAGCTTGGAGCATGGGGCTGGGTCCTACGAGCAGTACTTC
.	TRBV10-3	TRBJ2-7	TRBD2	CAISESIGGSGAYEQYF	TGTGCCATCAGTGAGTCGATTGGAGGGAGCGGGGCCTACGAGCAGTACTTC
.	TRBV29-1	TRBJ2-3	.	CSVVRGGTSTDTQYF	TGCAGCGTTGTGCGTGGGGGGACTAGCACAGATACGCAGTATTTT
once	TRBV6-6	TRBJ1-4	.	CASSYGGRPNEKLFF	TGTGCCAGCAGTTACGGTGGCAGACCTAATGAAAAACTGTTTTTT
.	TRBV4-1	TRBJ2-1	TRBD2	CASSQPTSGRAKDEQFF	TGCGCCAGCAGCCAACCTACTAGCGGGAGGGCCAAGGATGAGCAGTTCTTC
.	TRBV29-1	TRBJ2-1	.	CSVRAPSNDRPYNEQFF	TGCAGCGTTAGGGCACCATCAAACGACCGTCCCTACAATGAGCAGTTCTTC
.	TRBV19	TRBJ2-7	.	CASRRDPSSYEQYF	TGTGCCAGTAGGAGGGATCCGAGCTCCTACGAGCAGTACTTC
.	TRBV10-3	TRBJ2-5	TRBD1	CAINTGTVEGTQYF	TGTGCCATCAATACCGGGACAGTGGAAGGGACCCAGTACTTC
once	TRBV28	TRBJ2-7	.	CASSFYGTSYEQYF	TGTGCCAGCAGTTTTTACGGGACCTCCTACGAGCAGTACTTC
.	TRBV5-4	TRBJ2-2	.	CASSLVQGLNTGELFF	TGTGCCAGCAGCTTGGTACAAGGCTTGAACACCGGGGAGCTGTTTTTT
.	TRBV7-6	TRBJ2-2	TRBD1	CASSFRQGRSGELFF	TGTGCCAGCAGCTTCCGACAGGGGAGGTCCGGGGAGCTGTTTTTT
.	TRBV28	TRBJ2-7	.	CASRTPRDTAYEQYF	TGTGCCAGCCGAACTCCCCGGGACACCGCCTACGAGCAGTACTTC
.	TRBV18	TRBJ1-2	TRBD1	CASSPIAGGANYGYTF	TGTGCCAGCTCACCTATCGCAGGGGGTGCTAACTATGGCTACACCTTC
.	TRBV11-2	TRBJ2-3	TRBD2	CASSPLAGTLRRIDTQYF	TGTGCCAGCAGCCCCTTAGCGGGAACATTACGCCGCATAGATACGCAGTATTTT
.	TRBV6-2/TRBV6-3	TRBJ1-6	.	CASSWELYSPLHF	TGTGCCAGCAGCTGGGAACTCTATTCACCCCTCCACTTT
.	TRBV4-3	TRBJ2-5	TRBD2	CASSQDLGTSLEETQYF	TGCGCCAGCAGCCAAGATTTGGGGACTAGCCTAGAAGAGACCCAGTACTTC
.	TRBV11-1	TRBJ2-1	.	CASSLAHSGAYNEQFF	TGTGCCAGCAGCTTAGCGCACAGCGGAGCCTACAATGAGCAGTTCTTC
.	TRBV6-2/TRBV6-3	TRBJ2-5	.	CASSRGDSQETQYF	TGTGCCAGCAGTAGGGGGGACAGCCAAGAGACCCAGTACTTC
.	TRBV6-1	TRBJ1-6	.	CASSEARGLGSPLHF	TGTGCCAGCAGTGAAGCACGGGGATTGGGTTCACCCCTCCACTTT
.	TRBV5-6	TRBJ2-7	.	CASSLVLNSYEQYF	TGTGCCAGCAGCTTGGTCCTGAACTCCTACGAGCAGTACTTC